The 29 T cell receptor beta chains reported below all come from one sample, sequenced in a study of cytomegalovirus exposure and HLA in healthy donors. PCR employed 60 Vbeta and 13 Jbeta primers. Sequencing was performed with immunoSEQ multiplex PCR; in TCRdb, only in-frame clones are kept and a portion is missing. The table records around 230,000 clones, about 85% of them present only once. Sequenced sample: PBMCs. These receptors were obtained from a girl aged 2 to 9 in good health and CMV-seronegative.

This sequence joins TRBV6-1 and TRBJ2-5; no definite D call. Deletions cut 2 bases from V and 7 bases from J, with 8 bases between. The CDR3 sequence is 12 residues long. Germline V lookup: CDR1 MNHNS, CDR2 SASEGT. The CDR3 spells CASSENFRTQYF. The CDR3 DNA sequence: TGTGCCAGCAGTGAAAACTTTAGGACCCAGTACTTC.

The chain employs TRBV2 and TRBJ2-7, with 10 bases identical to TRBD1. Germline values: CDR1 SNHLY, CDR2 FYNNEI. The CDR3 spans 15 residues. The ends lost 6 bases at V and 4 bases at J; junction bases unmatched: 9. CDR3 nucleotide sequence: TGTGCCAGCAGAACCGGACAGGGGGTCCCATACGAGCAGTACTTC. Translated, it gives CASRTGQGVPYEQYF.

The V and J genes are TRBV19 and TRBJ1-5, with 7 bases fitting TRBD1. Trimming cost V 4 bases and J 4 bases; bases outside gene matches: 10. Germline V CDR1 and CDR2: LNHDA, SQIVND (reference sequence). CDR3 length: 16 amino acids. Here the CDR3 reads CASSTRSGQTNQPQHF. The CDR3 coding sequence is TGTGCCAGTAGTACCCGGTCGGGACAGACAAATCAGCCCCAGCATTTT.

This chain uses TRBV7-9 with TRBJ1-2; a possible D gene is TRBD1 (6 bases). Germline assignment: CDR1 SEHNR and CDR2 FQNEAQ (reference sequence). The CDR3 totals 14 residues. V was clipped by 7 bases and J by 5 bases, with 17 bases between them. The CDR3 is CASIPGTLRYGYTF. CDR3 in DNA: TGTGCCAGCATTCCCGGGACACTTCGGTATGGCTACACCTTC.

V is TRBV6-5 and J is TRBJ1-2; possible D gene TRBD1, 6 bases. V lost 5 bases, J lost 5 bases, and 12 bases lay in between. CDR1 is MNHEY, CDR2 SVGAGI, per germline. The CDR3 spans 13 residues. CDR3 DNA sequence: TGTGCCAGCAGTGATAACAGGGTTTATGGCTACACCTTC. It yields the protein CASSDNRVYGYTF.

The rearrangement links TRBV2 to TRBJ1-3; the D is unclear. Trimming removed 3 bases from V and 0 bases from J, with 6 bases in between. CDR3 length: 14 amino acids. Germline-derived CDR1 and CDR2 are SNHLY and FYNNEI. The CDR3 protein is CASSEADSGNTIYF. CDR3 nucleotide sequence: TGTGCCAGCAGTGAGGCAGACTCTGGAAACACCATATATTTT.

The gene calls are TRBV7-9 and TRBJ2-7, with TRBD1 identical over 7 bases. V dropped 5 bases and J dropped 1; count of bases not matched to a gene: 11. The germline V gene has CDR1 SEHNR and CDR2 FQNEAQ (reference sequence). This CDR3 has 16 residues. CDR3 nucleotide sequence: TGTGCCAGCAGCCTTAAACAGGGGATGGGATCCTACGAGCAGTACTTC. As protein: CASSLKQGMGSYEQYF.

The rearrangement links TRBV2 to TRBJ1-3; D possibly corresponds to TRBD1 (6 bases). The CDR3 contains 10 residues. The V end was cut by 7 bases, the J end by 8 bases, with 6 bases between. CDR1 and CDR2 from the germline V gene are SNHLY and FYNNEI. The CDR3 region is CASNRDTIYF. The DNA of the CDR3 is TGTGCCAGCAACAGGGACACCATATATTTT.

CDR3 DNA: TGTGCCAGCAGACAGGGGGGGGGAACCGGGGAGCTGTTTTTT. Amino acids: CASRQGGGTGELFF. The chain recombines TRBV7-2 with TRBJ2-2; a weak D match, TRBD1 (8 bases). Germline V CDR1 and CDR2: SGHTA, FQGNSA. The CDR3 consists of 14 residues. V lost 6 bases to trimming and J lost 5 bases, with 13 bases between them. The full variable domain, in which reference TRBV7-2 and TRBJ2-2 provide the parts outside the CDR3, is GAGVSQSPSNKVTEKGKDVELRCDPISGHTALYWYRQSLGQGLEFLIYFQGNSAPDKSGLPSDRFSAERTGGSVSTLTIQRTQQEDSAVYLCASRQGGGTGELFFGEGSRLTVL.

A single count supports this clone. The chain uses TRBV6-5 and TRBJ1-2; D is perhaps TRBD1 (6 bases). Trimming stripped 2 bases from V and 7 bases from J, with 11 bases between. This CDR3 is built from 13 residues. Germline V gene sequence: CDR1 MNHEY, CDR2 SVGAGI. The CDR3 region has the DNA TGTGCCAGCAGTTACGTGGGGGCGGGTGGCTACACCTTC. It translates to CASSYVGAGGYTF.

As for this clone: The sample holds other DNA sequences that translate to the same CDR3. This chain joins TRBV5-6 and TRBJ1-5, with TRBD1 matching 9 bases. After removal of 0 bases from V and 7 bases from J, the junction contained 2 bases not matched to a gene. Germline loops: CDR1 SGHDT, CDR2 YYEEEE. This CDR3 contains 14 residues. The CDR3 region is CASSLGQGDQPQHF. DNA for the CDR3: TGTGCCAGCAGCTTGGGACAGGGGGACCAGCCCCAGCATTTT.

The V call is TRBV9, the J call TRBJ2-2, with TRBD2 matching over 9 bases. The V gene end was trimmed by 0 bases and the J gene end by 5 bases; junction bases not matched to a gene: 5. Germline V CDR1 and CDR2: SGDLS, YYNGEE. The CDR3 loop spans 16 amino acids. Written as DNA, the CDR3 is TGTGCCAGCAGCGTAGGAGGGCGGGGGGGGACCGGGGAGCTGTTTTTT. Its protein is CASSVGGRGGTGELFF.

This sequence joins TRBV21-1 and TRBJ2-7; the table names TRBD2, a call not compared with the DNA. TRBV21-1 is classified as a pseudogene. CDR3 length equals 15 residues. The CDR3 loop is CASSYTRLAGGEQYF. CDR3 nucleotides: TGTGCCAGCAGCTACACCCGACTAGCGGGAGGTGAGCAGTACTTC.

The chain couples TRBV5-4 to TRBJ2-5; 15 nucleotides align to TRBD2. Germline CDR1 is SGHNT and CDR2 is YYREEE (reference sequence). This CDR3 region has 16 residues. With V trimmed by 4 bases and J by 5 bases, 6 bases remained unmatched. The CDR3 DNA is TGTGCCAGCAGCCTAGGACTAGCGGGGGGGAAGGAGACCCAGTACTTC. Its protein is CASSLGLAGGKETQYF.

The CDR3 loop is CASSGTGKGCEQYF. In DNA form, the CDR3 reads TGTGCCAGCAGTGGGACAGGAAAGGGATGCGAGCAGTACTTC. V is TRBV6-5 and J is TRBJ2-7; 8 nucleotides align to TRBD1. This CDR3 spans 14 amino acids. The V gene end was trimmed by 5 bases and the J gene end by 6 bases; junction bases not matched to a gene: 9. Germline V gene lookup returns CDR1 MNHEY and CDR2 SVGAGI.

In nucleotides, the CDR3 is TGTGCCAGCAGCACAAGGGGGGGGAGCTCCTACAATGAGCAGTTCTTC. This codes for CASSTRGGSSYNEQFF. This chain connects TRBV7-6 to TRBJ2-1; D perhaps matches TRBD2 (7 bases). Trimming shortened V by 5 bases and J by 0 bases, and 14 bases separated the two germline ends. CDR3 length: 16 amino acids. Germline-derived CDR1 and CDR2 are SGHVS and FNYEAQ.

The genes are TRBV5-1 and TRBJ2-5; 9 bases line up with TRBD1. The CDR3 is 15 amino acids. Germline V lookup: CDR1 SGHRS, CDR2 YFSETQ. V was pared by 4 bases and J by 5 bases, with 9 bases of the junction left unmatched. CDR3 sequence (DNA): TGCGCCAGCAGCGCCGGGACAGGGTCCTGGGAGACCCAGTACTTC. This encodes CASSAGTGSWETQYF.

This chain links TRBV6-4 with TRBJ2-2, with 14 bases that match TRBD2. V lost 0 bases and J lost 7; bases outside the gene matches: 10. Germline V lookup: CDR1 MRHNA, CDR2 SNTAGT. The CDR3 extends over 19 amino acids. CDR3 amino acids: CASSDSVGLAGGPGGELFF. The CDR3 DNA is TGTGCCAGCAGTGACTCGGTCGGACTAGCGGGGGGCCCCGGCGGGGAGCTGTTTTTT.

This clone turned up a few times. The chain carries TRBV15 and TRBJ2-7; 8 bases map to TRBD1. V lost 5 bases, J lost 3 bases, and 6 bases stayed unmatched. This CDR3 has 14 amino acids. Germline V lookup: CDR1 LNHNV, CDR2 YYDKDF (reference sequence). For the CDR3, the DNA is TGTGCCACCAGCCAGGGGGCTAAAGTCTACGAGCAGTACTTC. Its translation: CATSQGAKVYEQYF.

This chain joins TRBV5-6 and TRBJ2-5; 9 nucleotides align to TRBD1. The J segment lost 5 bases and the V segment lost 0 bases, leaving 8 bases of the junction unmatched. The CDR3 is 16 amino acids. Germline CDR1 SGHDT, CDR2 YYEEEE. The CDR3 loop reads CASSLVGTGLGETQYF. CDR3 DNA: TGTGCCAGCAGCTTGGTTGGGACAGGGCTTGGGGAGACCCAGTACTTC.

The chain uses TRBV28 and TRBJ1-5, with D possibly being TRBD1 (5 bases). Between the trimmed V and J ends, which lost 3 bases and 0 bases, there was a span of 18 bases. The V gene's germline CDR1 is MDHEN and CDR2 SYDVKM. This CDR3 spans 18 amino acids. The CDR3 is CASSFDAVGGYSNQPQHF. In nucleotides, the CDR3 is TGTGCCAGCAGTTTTGACGCCGTCGGGGGTTATAGCAATCAGCCCCAGCATTTT.

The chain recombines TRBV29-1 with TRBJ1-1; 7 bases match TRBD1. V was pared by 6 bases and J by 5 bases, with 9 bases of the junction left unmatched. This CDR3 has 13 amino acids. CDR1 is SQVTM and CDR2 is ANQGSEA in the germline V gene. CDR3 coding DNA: TGCAGCGTAGGACCGGGACAGTTTACTGAAGCTTTCTTT. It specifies CSVGPGQFTEAFF.

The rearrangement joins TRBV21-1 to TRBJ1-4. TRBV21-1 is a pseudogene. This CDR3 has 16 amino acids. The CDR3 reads CASSRAGRGRSEKLFF. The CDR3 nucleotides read TGTGCCAGCAGCAGGGCAGGGAGGGGTCGAAGTGAAAAACTGTTTTTT.

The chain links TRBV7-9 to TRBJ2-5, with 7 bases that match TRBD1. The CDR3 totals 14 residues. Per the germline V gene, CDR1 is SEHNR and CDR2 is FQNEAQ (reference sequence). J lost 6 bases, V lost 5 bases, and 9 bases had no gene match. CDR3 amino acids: CASSVGGMGKTQYF. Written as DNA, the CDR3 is TGTGCCAGCAGCGTAGGGGGCATGGGTAAGACCCAGTACTTC.

CDR3 sequence reads: CASSSRGNTQYF. Here the CDR3 DNA reads TGTGCCAGCAGCTCCAGGGGAAATACGCAGTATTTT. The genes are TRBV7-6 and TRBJ2-3; possibly TRBD1 for D (6 bases). The CDR3 spans 12 residues. The V gene lost 4 bases and the J gene lost 7 bases, with 9 bases spanning the gap. In germline, CDR1 is SGHVS, CDR2 FNYEAQ.

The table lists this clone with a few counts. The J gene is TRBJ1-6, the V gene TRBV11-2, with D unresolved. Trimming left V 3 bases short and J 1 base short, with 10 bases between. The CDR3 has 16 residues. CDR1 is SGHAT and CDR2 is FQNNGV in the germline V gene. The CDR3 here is CASSFLGESYNSPLHF. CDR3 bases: TGTGCCAGCAGCTTTCTTGGGGAGTCCTATAATTCACCCCTCCACTTT.

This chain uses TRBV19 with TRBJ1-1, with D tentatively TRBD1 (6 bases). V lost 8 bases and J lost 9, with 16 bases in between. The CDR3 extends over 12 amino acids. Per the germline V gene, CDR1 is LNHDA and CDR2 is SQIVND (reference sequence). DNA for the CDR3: TGTGCCAGTTCGGTCGGGCAGGGGCAAGCTTTCTTT. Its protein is CASSVGQGQAFF.

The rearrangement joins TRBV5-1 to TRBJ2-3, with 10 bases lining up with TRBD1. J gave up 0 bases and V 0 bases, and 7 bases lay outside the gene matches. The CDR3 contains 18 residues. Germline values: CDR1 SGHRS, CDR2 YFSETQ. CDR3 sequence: CASSLGQGALDSTDTQYF. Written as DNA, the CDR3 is TGCGCCAGCAGCTTGGGACAGGGGGCTTTGGATAGCACAGATACGCAGTATTTT.

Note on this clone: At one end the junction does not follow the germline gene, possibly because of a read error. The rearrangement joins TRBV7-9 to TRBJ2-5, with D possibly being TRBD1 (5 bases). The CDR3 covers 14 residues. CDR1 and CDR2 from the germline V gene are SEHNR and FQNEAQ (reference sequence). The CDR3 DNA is TGTTCCAGCAGCTTAGTTGGGGCCCAAGAGACCCAGTACTTC. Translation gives CSSSLVGAQETQYF. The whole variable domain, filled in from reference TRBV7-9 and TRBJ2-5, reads DTGVSQNPRHKITKRGQNVTFRCDPISEHNRLYWYRQTLGQGPEFLTYFQNEAQLEKSRLLSDRFSAERPKGSFSTLEIQRTEQGDSAMYLCSSSLVGAQETQYFGPGTRLLVL.